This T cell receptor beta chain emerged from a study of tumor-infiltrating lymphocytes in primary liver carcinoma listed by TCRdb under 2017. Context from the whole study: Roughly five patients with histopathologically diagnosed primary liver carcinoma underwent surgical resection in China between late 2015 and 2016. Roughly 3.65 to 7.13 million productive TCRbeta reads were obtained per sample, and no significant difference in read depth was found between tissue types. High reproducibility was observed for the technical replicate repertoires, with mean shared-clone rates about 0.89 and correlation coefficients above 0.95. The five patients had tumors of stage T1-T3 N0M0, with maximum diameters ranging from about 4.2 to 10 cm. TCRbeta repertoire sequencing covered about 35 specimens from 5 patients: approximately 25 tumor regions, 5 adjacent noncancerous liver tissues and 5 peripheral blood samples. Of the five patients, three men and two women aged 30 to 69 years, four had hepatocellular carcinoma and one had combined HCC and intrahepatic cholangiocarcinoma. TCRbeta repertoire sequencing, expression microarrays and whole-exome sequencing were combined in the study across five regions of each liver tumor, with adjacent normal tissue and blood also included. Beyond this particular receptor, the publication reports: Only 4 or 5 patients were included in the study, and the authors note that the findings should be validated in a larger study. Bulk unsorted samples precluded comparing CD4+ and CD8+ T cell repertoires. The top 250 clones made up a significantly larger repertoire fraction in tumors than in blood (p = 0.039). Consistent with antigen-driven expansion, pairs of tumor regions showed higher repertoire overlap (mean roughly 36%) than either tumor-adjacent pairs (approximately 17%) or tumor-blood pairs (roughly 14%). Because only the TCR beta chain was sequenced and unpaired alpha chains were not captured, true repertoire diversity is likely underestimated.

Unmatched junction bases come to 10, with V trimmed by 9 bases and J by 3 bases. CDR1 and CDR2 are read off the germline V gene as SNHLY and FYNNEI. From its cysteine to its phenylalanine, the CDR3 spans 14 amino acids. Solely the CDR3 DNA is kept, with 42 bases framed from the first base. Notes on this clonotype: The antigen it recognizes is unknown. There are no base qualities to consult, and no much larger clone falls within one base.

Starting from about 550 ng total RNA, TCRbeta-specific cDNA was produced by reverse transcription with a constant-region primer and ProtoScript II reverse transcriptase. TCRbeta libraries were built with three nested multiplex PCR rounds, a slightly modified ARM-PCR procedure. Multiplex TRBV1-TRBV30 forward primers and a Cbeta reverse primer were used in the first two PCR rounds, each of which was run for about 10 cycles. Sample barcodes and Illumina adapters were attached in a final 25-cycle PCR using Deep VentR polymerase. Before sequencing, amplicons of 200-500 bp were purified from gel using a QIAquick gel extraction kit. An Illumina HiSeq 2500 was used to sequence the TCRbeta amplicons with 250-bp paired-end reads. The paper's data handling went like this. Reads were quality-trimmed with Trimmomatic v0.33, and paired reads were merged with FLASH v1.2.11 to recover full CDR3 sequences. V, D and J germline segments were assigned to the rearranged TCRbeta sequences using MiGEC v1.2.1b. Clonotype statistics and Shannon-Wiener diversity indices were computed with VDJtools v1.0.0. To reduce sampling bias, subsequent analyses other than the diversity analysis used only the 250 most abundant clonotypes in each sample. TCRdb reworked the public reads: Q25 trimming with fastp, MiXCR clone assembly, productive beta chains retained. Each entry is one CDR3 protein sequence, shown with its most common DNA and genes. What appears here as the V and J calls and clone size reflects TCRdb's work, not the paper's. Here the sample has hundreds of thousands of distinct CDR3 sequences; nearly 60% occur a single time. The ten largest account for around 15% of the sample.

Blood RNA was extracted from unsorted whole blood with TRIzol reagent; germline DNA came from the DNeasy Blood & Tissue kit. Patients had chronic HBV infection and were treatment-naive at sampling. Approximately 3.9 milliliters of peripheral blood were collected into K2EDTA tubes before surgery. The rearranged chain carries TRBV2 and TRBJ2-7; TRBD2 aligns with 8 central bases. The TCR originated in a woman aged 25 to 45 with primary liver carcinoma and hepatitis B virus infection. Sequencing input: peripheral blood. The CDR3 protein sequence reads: CASHSSGTSYEQYF. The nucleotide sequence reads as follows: TGTGCCAGTCACAGTAGCGGGACGAGCTACGAGCAGTACTTC.